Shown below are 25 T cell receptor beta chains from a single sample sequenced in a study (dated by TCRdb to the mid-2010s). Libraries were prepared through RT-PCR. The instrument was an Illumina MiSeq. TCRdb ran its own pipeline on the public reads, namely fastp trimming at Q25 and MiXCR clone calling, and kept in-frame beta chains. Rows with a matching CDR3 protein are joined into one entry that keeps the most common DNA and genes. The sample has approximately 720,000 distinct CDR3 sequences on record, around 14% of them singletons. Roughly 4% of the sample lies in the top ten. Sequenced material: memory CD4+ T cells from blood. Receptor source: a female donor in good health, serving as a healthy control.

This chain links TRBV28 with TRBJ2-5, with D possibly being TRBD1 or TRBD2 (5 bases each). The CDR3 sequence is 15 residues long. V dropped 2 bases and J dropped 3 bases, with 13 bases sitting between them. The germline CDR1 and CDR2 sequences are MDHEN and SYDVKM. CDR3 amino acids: CASSLTGRPEETQYF. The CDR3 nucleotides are TGTGCCAGCAGTTTAACGGGACGCCCGGAAGAGACCCAGTACTTC.

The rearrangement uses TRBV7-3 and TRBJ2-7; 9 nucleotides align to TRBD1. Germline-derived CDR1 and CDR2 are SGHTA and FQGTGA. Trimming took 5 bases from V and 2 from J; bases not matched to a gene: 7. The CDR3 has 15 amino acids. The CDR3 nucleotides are TGTGCCAGCAGCGTTTACAGGGGGCCCACCTACGAGCAGTACTTC. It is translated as CASSVYRGPTYEQYF. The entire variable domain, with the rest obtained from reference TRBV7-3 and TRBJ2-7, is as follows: GAGVSQTPSNKVTEKGKYVELRCDPISGHTALYWYRQSLGQGPEFLIYFQGTGAADDSGLPNDRFFAVRPEGSVSTLKIQRTERGDSAVYLCASSVYRGPTYEQYFGPGTRLTVT.

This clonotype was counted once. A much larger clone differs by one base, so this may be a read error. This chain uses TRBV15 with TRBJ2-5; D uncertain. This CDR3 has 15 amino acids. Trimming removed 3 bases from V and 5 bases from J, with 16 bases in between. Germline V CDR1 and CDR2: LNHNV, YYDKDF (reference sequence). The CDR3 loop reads CATSRPYENSETQYF. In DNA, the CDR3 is TGTGCCACCAGCAGGCCTTACGAAAACAGCGAGACCCAGTACTTC.

As DNA, the CDR3 is TGTGCCAGCAGCTCCGGACTAGCGGGAGGGCCGATATACAATGAGCAGTTCTTC. This encodes CASSSGLAGGPIYNEQFF. The chain is built from TRBV28 and TRBJ2-1; 15 bases are a match to TRBD2. Germline trimming cut 6 bases from V and 4 bases from J; bases unmatched to any gene: 10. The CDR3 is made up of 18 amino acids. In germline, CDR1 is MDHEN, CDR2 SYDVKM.

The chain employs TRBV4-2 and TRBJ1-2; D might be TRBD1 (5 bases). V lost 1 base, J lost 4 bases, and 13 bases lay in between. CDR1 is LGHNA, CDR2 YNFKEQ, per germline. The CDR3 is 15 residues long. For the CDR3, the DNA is TGTGCCAGCAGCCAAGCTGGGGGAGGGAGCTATGGCTACACCTTC. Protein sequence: CASSQAGGGSYGYTF.

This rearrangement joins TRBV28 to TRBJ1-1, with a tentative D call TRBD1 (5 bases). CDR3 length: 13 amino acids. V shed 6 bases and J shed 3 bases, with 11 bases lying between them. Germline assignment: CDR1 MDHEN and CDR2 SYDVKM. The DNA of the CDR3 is TGTGCCAGCAGCCGACAGCCGGACACTGAAGCTTTCTTT. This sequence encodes CASSRQPDTEAFF.

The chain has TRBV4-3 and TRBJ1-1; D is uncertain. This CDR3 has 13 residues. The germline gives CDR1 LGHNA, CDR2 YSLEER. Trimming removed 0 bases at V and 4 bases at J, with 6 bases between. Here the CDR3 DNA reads TGCGCCAGCAGCCAAGAGCGCGCCACTGAAGCTTTCTTT. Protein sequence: CASSQERATEAFF.

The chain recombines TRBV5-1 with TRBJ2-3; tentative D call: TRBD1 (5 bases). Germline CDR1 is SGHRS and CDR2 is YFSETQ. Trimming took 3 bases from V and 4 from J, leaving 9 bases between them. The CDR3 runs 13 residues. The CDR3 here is CASSSDSADTQYF. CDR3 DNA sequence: TGCGCCAGCAGCTCTGACAGTGCAGATACGCAGTATTTT.

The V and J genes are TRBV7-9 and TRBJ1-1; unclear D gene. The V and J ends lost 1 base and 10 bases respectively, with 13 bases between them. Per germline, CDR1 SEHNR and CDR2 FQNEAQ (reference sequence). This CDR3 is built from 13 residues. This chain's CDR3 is CASSLEKGISAFF. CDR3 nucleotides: TGTGCCAGCAGCTTAGAAAAGGGAATCTCAGCTTTCTTT.

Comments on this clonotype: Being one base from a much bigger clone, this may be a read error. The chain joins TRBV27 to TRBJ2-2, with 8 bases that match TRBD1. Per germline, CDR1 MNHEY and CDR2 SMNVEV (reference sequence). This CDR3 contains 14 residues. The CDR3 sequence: CASSYDRGNGEPFF. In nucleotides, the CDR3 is TGTGCCAGCAGTTATGACAGGGGAAACGGGGAGCCGTTTTTT.

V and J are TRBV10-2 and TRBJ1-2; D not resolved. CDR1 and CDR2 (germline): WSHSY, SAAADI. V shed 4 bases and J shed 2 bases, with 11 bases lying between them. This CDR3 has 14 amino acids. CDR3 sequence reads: CASSGSSTNYGYTF. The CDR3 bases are TGCGCCAGCAGTGGATCCTCAACAAACTATGGCTACACCTTC.

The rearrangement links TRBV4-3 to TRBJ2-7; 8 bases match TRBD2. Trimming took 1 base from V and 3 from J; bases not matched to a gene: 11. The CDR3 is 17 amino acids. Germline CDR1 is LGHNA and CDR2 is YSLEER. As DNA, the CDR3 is TGCGCCAGCAGCCAAGGCTTCGGTCTAGCGGGTTACTACGAGCAGTACTTC. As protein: CASSQGFGLAGYYEQYF.

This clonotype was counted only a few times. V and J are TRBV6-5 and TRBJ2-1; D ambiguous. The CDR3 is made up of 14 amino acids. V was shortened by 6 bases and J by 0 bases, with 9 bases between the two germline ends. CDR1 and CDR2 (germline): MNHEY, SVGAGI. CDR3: CASREGLSYNEQFF. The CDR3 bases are TGTGCCAGCAGGGAAGGGCTCTCCTACAATGAGCAGTTCTTC.

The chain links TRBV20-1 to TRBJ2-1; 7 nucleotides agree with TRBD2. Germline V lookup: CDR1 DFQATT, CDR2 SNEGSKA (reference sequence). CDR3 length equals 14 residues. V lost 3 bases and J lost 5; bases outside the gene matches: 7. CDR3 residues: CSASGQRGHNEQFF. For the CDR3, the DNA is TGCAGTGCTAGCGGGCAGCGGGGTCACAATGAGCAGTTCTTC.

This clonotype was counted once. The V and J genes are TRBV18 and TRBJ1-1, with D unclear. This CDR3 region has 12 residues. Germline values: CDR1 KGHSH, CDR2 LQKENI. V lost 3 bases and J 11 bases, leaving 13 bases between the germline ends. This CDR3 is CASSPLGFEAFF. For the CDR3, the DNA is TGTGCCAGCTCACCGCTCGGGTTTGAGGCTTTCTTT.

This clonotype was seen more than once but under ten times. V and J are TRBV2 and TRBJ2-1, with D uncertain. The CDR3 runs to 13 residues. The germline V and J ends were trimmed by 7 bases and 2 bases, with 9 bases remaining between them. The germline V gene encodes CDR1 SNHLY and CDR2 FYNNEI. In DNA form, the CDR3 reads TGTGCCAGCACTGCTAGTGCCTACAATGAGCAGTTCTTC. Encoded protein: CASTASAYNEQFF.

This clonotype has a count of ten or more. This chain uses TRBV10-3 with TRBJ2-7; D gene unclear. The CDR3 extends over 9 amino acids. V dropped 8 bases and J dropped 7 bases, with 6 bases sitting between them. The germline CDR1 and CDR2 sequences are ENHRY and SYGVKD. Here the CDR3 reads CAIGLEQYF. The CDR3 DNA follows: TGTGCCATCGGATTAGAGCAGTACTTC.

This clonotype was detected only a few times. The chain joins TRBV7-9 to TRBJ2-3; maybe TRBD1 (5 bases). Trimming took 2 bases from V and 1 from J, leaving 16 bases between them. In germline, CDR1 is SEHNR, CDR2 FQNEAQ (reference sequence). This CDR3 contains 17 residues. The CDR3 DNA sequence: TGTGCCAGCAGCTTATCGACTTGGGGCCGGGGCACAGATACGCAGTATTTT. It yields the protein CASSLSTWGRGTDTQYF.

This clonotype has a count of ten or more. The CDR3 reads CASSQAAGEQFF. The CDR3 DNA follows: TGTGCCAGCAGCCAAGCGGCAGGTGAGCAGTTCTTC. The chain joins TRBV4-2 to TRBJ2-1; no definite D call. This CDR3 comprises 12 residues. Germline V gives CDR1 LGHNA, CDR2 YNFKEQ. Trimming cost V 1 base and J 9 bases, with 7 bases left between them.

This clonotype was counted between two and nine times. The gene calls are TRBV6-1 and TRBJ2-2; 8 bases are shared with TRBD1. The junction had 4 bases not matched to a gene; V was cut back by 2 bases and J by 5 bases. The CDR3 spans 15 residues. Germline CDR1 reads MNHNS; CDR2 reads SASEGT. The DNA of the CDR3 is TGTGCCAGCAGTGAATGGACAGGGATAACCGGGGAGCTGTTTTTT. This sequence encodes CASSEWTGITGELFF.

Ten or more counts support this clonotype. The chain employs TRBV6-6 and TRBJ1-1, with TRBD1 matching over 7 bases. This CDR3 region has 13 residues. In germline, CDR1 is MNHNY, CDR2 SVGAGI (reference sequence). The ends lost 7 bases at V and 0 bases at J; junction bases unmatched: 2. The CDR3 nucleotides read TGTGCCAGCACCAGGGGGGTGAACACTGAAGCTTTCTTT. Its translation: CASTRGVNTEAFF.

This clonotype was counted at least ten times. The DNA of the CDR3 is TGCAGTGCTAGGGAGTGGGGGTCCTACGAGCAGTACTTC. Translated, it gives CSAREWGSYEQYF. The J gene is TRBJ2-7, the V gene TRBV20-1; either TRBD1 or TRBD2 may supply D (5 bases each). Germline V gene sequence: CDR1 DFQATT, CDR2 SNEGSKA (reference sequence). V gave up 3 bases and J gave up 1 base, with 10 bases separating them. This CDR3 is 13 amino acids long.

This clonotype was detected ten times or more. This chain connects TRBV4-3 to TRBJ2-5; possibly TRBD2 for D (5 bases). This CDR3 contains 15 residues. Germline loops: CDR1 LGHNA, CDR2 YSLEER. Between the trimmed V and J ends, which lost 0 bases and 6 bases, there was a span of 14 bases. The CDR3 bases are TGCGCCAGCAGCCAAGAGGCTAGGTGGGAGAAGACCCAGTACTTC. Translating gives CASSQEARWEKTQYF.

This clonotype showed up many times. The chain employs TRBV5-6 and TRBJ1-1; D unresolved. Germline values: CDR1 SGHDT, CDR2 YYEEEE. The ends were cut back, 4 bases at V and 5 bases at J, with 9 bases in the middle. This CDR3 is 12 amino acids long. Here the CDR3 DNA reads TGTGCCAGCAGCGCCCAGACGACTGAAGCTTTCTTT. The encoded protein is CASSAQTTEAFF.

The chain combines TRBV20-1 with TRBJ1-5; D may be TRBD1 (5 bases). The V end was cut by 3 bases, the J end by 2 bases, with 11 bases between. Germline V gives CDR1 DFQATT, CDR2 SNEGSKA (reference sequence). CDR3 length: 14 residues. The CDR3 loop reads CSASLVRGNQPQHF. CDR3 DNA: TGCAGTGCTAGTTTGGTCAGGGGCAATCAGCCCCAGCATTTT.